This is a list of T cell receptor beta chains from one sample in a study of PD-L1 blockade in urothelial cancer. Data came from immunoSEQ multiplex PCR; TCRdb stores just in-frame clones and leaves some out. The sample shows some 44,000 clones, 70% to 90% of them seen only once. The source material was PBMCs, sampled around atezolizumab (anti-PD-L1) treatment. The receptors were gathered from a man aged 55 to 70 with urothelial cancer. CDR3s include the opening cysteine and the closing phenylalanine or tryptophan. A D gene is named only where the DNA matches it firmly. Size is omitted from some rows. Given values are once, few, many or a class for expanded clones.

v_call: TRBV9
clone_size: NA
d_call: TRBD1
j_call: TRBJ1-5
cdr3_nt: TGTGCCAGCAGCTCGGGGACAGGCGCAGAGCCCCAGCATTTT
cdr3_aa: CASSSGTGAEPQHF

v_call: TRBV5-4
clone_size: NA
d_call: NA
j_call: TRBJ2-3
cdr3_nt: TGTGCCAGCAGCCCGCGGGACAGACTCACAGATACGCAGTATTTT
cdr3_aa: CASSPRDRLTDTQYF

v_call: TRBV6-6
clone_size: NA
d_call: TRBD1
j_call: TRBJ2-3
cdr3_nt: TGTGCCAGCAGTGTAACAGGGGCTCTCACAGATACGCAGTATTTT
cdr3_aa: CASSVTGALTDTQYF

v_call: TRBV11-2
clone_size: few
d_call: NA
j_call: TRBJ1-4
cdr3_nt: TGTGCCAGCAGCTTATGGCAAGGGGATAATGAAAAACTGTTTTTT
cdr3_aa: CASSLWQGDNEKLFF

v_call: TRBV30
clone_size: NA
d_call: NA
j_call: TRBJ1-3
cdr3_nt: TGTGCCTGGAGTGTCATAGGGGCCGGAGGAAACACCATATATTTT
cdr3_aa: CAWSVIGAGGNTIYF

v_call: TRBV7-2
clone_size: once
d_call: NA
j_call: TRBJ2-2
cdr3_nt: TGTGCCAGCAGCGTACTAGCGAACACCGGGGAGCTGTTTTTT
cdr3_aa: CASSVLANTGELFF

v_call: TRBV2
clone_size: NA
d_call: NA
j_call: TRBJ1-1
cdr3_nt: TGTGCCAGCAGTGAATGGAGAGGCACTGAAGCTTTCTTT
cdr3_aa: CASSEWRGTEAFF

v_call: TRBV5-1
clone_size: NA
d_call: TRBD2
j_call: TRBJ2-3
cdr3_nt: TGCGCCAGTGCGGGGGACACAGATACGCAGTATTTT
cdr3_aa: CASAGDTDTQYF

v_call: TRBV19
clone_size: NA
d_call: NA
j_call: TRBJ1-2
cdr3_nt: TGTGCCAGTAGTAGCCGACACTTTGGCTACACCTTC
cdr3_aa: CASSSRHFGYTF

v_call: TRBV29-1
clone_size: NA
d_call: NA
j_call: TRBJ2-2
cdr3_nt: TGCAGCGTTGTAGGCGGGATGGGTGTAACCGGGGAGCTGTTTTTT
cdr3_aa: CSVVGGMGVTGELFF

v_call: TRBV10-2
clone_size: NA
d_call: NA
j_call: TRBJ1-1
cdr3_nt: TGCGCCAGCAGGATCGGGGGGCAAAACACTGAAGCTTTCTTT
cdr3_aa: CASRIGGQNTEAFF

v_call: TRBV13
clone_size: NA
d_call: TRBD1
j_call: TRBJ2-1
cdr3_nt: TGTGCCAGCAGCTTGTCAGGTACAGGGGGCCGCCGATCCTACAATGAGCAGTTCTTC
cdr3_aa: CASSLSGTGGRRSYNEQFF

v_call: TRBV15
clone_size: NA
d_call: NA
j_call: TRBJ2-1
cdr3_nt: TGTGCCACCGGTGTCGTCCGGGAGCTAGGTGAGCAGTTCTTC
cdr3_aa: CATGVVRELGEQFF

v_call: TRBV2
clone_size: NA
d_call: NA
j_call: TRBJ2-7
cdr3_nt: TGTGCCAGCGGTAGGGGCTACGAGCAGTACTTC
cdr3_aa: CASGRGYEQYF

v_call: TRBV29-1
clone_size: once
d_call: TRBD1
j_call: TRBJ1-1
cdr3_nt: TGCAGCGTTGGGGACAGGGGGCCCTTGAACACTGAAGCTTTCTTT
cdr3_aa: CSVGDRGPLNTEAFF

v_call: TRBV6-6
clone_size: NA
d_call: NA
j_call: TRBJ2-5
cdr3_nt: TGTGCCAGCAGTTACTCGCCCCGGGAGACCCAGTACTTC
cdr3_aa: CASSYSPRETQYF

v_call: TRBV28
clone_size: once
d_call: NA
j_call: TRBJ1-4
cdr3_nt: TGTGCCAGCAGTGGGAGGGATACAACTAATGAAAAACTGTTTTTT
cdr3_aa: CASSGRDTTNEKLFF

v_call: TRBV2
clone_size: few
d_call: NA
j_call: TRBJ2-2
cdr3_nt: TGTGCCAGCAGTGAAACCCGGGACGGGGAGCTGTTTTTT
cdr3_aa: CASSETRDGELFF

v_call: TRBV27
clone_size: NA
d_call: NA
j_call: TRBJ1-5
cdr3_nt: TGTGCCAGCAGTTTATCGATTGGAGATCAGCCCCAGCATTTT
cdr3_aa: CASSLSIGDQPQHF

v_call: TRBV7-2
clone_size: NA
d_call: NA
j_call: TRBJ2-1
cdr3_nt: TGTGCCAGCACCCCAGCGGGTATCTACAATGAGCAGTTCTTC
cdr3_aa: CASTPAGIYNEQFF

v_call: TRBV7-8
clone_size: few
d_call: NA
j_call: TRBJ2-1
cdr3_nt: TGTGCCAGCAGCTTATTTTCGGGGATTACCTACAATGAGCAGTTCTTC
cdr3_aa: CASSLFSGITYNEQFF

v_call: TRBV10-3
clone_size: NA
d_call: TRBD1
j_call: TRBJ1-1
cdr3_nt: TGTGCCATCGGAGGGGGCTTAGGGAACACTGAAGCTTTCTTT
cdr3_aa: CAIGGGLGNTEAFF

v_call: TRBV9
clone_size: NA
d_call: TRBD2
j_call: TRBJ2-3
cdr3_nt: TGTGCCAGCAGCGTCGACACCGGGACTATAAAAGATACGCAGTATTTT
cdr3_aa: CASSVDTGTIKDTQYF

v_call: TRBV28
clone_size: NA
d_call: NA
j_call: TRBJ1-1
cdr3_nt: TGTGCCAGCAGTCCCCCAGGGGTTCCTGAAGCTTTCTTT
cdr3_aa: CASSPPGVPEAFF

v_call: TRBV13
clone_size: NA
d_call: NA
j_call: TRBJ2-3
cdr3_nt: TGTGCCAGCAGCTTAGGCCGGGACACCTCCACAGATACGCAGTATTTT
cdr3_aa: CASSLGRDTSTDTQYF

v_call: TRBV5-1
clone_size: NA
d_call: TRBD1
j_call: TRBJ1-1
cdr3_nt: TGCGCCAGCAGCAGCCCGGACAGGGAAGCTTTCTTT
cdr3_aa: CASSSPDREAFF

v_call: TRBV9
clone_size: once
d_call: TRBD2
j_call: TRBJ2-2
cdr3_nt: TGTGCCAGCAGCGAAGAGGGACTAGCCGGGGAGCTGTTTTTT
cdr3_aa: CASSEEGLAGELFF

v_call: TRBV28
clone_size: NA
d_call: TRBD1
j_call: TRBJ2-3
cdr3_nt: TGTGCCAGCAGTTTATACCCAACCCGGACAGGGAGAAGCACAGATACGCAGTATTTT
cdr3_aa: CASSLYPTRTGRSTDTQYF

v_call: TRBV2
clone_size: NA
d_call: TRBD2
j_call: TRBJ2-3
cdr3_nt: TGTGCCAGCAGTCGGACTAGCGGGGGCACAGATACGCAGTATTTT
cdr3_aa: CASSRTSGGTDTQYF

v_call: TRBV19
clone_size: NA
d_call: NA
j_call: TRBJ2-1
cdr3_nt: TGTGCCAGTAGTATGGAGGCCCAGCGGACCTACAATGAGCAGTTCTTC
cdr3_aa: CASSMEAQRTYNEQFF